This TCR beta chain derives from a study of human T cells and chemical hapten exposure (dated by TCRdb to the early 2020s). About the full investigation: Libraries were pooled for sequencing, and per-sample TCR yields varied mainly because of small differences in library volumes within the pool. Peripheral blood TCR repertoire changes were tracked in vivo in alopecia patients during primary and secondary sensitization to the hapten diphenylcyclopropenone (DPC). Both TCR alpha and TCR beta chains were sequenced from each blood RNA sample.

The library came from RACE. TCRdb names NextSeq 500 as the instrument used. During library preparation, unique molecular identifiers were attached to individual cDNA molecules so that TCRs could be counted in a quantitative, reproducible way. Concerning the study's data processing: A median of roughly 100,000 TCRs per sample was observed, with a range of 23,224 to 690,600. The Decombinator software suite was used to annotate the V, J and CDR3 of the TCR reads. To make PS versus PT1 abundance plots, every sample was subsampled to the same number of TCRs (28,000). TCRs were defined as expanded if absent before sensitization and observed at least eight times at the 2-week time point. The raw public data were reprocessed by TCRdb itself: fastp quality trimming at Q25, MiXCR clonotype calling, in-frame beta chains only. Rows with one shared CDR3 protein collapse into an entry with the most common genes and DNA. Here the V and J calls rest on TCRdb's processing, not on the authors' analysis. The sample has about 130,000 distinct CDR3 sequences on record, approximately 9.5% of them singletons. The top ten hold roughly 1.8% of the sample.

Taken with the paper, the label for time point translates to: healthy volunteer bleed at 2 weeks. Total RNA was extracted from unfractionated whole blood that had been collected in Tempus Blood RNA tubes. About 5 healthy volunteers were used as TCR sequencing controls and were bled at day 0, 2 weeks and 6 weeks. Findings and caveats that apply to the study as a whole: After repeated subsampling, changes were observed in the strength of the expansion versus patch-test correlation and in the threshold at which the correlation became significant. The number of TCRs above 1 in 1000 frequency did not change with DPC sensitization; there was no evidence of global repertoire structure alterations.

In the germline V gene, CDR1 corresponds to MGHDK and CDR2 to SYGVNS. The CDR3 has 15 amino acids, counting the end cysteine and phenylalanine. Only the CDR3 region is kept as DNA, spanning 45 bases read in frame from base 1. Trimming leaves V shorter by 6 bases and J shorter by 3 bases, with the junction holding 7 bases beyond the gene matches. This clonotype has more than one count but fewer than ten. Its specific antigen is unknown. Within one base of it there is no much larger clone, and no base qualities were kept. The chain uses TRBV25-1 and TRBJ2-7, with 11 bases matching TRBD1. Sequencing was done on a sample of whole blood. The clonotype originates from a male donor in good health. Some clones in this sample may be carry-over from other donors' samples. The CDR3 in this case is CASRAGTGGFYEQYF. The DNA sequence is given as TGTGCCAGCAGGGCCGGGACAGGGGGATTCTACGAGCAGTACTTC.